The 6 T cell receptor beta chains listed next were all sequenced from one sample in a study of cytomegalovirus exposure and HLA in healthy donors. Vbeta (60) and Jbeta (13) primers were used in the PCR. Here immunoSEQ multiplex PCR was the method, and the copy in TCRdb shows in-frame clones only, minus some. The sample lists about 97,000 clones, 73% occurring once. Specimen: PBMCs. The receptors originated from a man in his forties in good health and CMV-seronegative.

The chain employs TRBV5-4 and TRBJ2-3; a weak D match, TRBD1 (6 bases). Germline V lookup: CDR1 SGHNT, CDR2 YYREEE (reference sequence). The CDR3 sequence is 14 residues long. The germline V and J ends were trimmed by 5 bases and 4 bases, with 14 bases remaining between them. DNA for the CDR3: TGTGCCAGCAGTCAACAGGGTATAGCAGATACGCAGTATTTT. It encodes CASSQQGIADTQYF.

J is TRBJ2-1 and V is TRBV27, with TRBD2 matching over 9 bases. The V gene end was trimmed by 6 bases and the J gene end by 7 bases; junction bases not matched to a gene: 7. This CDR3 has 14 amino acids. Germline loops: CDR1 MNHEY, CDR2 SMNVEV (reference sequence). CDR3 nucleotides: TGTGCCAGCAGATCCAGCGGGGGGATTAATGAGCAGTTCTTC. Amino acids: CASRSSGGINEQFF.

As DNA, the CDR3 is TGTGCCAGCAGTCCAGATTTGTGGAATTCACCCCTCCACTTT. This translates into CASSPDLWNSPLHF. This rearrangement joins TRBV7-8 to TRBJ1-6; D unclear. V was clipped by 6 bases and J by 7 bases, with 13 bases between them. The CDR3 runs 14 residues. From germline, CDR1 is SGHVS and CDR2 FQNEAQ.

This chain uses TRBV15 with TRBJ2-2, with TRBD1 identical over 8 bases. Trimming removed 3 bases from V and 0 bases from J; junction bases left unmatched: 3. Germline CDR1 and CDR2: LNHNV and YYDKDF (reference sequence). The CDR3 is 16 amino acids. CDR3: CATSRETGANTGELFF. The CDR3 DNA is TGTGCCACCAGCAGGGAGACAGGGGCGAACACCGGGGAGCTGTTTTTT.

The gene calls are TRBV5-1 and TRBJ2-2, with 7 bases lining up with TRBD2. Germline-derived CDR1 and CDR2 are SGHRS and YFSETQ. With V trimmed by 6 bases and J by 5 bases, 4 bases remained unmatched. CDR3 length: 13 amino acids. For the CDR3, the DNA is TGCGCCAGCACGAGGGAGGGGACCGGGGAGCTGTTTTTT. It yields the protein CASTREGTGELFF. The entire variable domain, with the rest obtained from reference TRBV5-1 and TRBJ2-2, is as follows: KAGVTQTPRYLIKTRGQQVTLSCSPISGHRSVSWYQQTPGQGLQFLFEYFSETQRNKGNFPGRFSGRQFSNSRSEMNVSTLELGDSALYLCASTREGTGELFFGEGSRLTVL.

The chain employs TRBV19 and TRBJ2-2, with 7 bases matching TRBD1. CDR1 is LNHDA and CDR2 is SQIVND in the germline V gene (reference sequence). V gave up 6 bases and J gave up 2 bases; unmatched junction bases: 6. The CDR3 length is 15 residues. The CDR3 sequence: CASRKWDSNTGELFF. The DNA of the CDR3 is TGTGCCAGTAGGAAATGGGACAGTAACACCGGGGAGCTGTTTTTT.